Listed below are T cell receptor beta chains from one sample, sequenced in a study of blood T cell repertoires in COVID-19. Clones were sequenced by immunoSEQ multiplex PCR, and TCRdb holds only the in-frame ones, with some missing. Of 150,000 to 200,000 clones listed, roughly 80% are singletons. Material: peripheral blood. The receptors stem from a woman between 70 and 85 years old with COVID-19, enrolled during active disease. The CDR3 runs from the conserved cysteine through the conserved F or W. D genes are given only for firm matches.

len	v_gene	d_gene	j_gene	CDR3aa	CDR3nt
15	TRBV7-9	TRBD1	TRBJ2-7	CASSFERGRGYEQYF	TGTGCCAGCAGCTTCGAGAGGGGGCGAGGTTACGAGCAGTACTTC
15	TRBV6-5	TRBD2	TRBJ2-1	CASSRTSGGWDEQFF	TGTGCCAGCAGCCGTACTAGCGGGGGTTGGGATGAGCAGTTCTTC
15	TRBV30	TRBD2	TRBJ2-5	CAWSLTGTTQETQYF	TGTGCCTGGAGTTTGACCGGGACTACCCAAGAGACCCAGTACTTC
15	TRBV18	.	TRBJ2-5	CASSPGYFREETQYF	TGTGCCAGCTCACCAGGATATTTCAGGGAAGAGACCCAGTACTTC
12	TRBV20-1	.	TRBJ2-7	CSASGSSYEQYF	TGCAGTGCTAGTGGTAGCTCCTACGAGCAGTACTTC
12	TRBV5-6	.	TRBJ1-2	CASSSSGGVSTF	TGTGCCAGCAGCTCCTCGGGAGGGGTCAGCACCTTC
15	TRBV7-2	.	TRBJ1-1	CASSLSLTVNTEAFF	TGTGCCAGCAGCTTAAGTCTAACGGTGAACACTGAAGCTTTCTTT
13	TRBV7-2	TRBD1	TRBJ1-4	CASSPDRGEKLFF	TGTGCCAGCAGCCCGGACAGGGGTGAAAAACTGTTTTTT
15	TRBV5-6	TRBD1	TRBJ2-5	CASSAETGTGGTQYF	TGTGCCAGCAGCGCCGAGACCGGGACAGGGGGGACCCAGTACTTC
13	TRBV3-1/TRBV3-2	.	TRBJ2-7	CASSRQAPNEQYF	TGTGCCAGCAGCCGACAGGCCCCCAACGAGCAGTACTTC
15	TRBV7-2	TRBD1	TRBJ1-1	CASSEPGTVNTEAFF	TGTGCCAGCAGCGAGCCAGGGACAGTCAACACTGAAGCTTTCTTT
15	TRBV7-2	TRBD1	TRBJ2-7	CASSPWTGPGYEQYF	TGTGCCAGCAGCCCCTGGACAGGTCCTGGTTACGAGCAGTACTTC
16	TRBV5-1	TRBD2	TRBJ2-1	CASSTLAGGPRNEQFF	TGCGCCAGCAGCACGCTAGCGGGAGGGCCTCGGAATGAGCAGTTCTTC